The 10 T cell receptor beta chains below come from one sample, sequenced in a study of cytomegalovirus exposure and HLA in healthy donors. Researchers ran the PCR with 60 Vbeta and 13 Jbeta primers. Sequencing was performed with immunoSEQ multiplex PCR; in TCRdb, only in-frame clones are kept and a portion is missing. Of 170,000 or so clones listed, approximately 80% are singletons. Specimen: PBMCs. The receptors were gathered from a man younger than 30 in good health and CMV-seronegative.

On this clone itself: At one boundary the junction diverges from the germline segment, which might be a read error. DNA for the CDR3: TGTTCCAGCAGCCTATCGACAGGCTCTAGCACAGATACGCAGTATTTT. Residues: CSSSLSTGSSTDTQYF. V gene TRBV7-9 combines with J gene TRBJ2-3; perhaps TRBD1 as D (6 bases). The CDR3 consists of 16 residues. Germline CDR1 is SEHNR and CDR2 is FQNEAQ (reference sequence).

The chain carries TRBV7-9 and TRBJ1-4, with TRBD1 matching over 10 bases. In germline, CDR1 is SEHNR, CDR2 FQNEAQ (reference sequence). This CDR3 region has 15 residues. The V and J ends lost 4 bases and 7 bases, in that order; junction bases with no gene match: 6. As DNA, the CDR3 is TGTGCCAGCAGCTCCTGGACAGGGGGTGGTGAAAAACTGTTTTTT. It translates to CASSSWTGGGEKLFF.

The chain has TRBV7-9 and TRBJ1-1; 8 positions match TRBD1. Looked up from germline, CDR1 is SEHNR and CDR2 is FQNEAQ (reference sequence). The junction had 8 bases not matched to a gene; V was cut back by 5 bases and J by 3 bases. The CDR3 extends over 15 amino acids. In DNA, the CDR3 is TGTGCCAGCAGCCCCCGACAGGGGTCGGACACTGAAGCTTTCTTT. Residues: CASSPRQGSDTEAFF.

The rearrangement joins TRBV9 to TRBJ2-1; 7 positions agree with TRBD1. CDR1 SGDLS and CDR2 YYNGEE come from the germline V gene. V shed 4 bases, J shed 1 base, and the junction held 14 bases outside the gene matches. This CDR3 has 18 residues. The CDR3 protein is CASSLRQGPSNSYNEQFF. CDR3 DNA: TGTGCCAGCAGCTTACGACAGGGCCCAAGTAATTCCTACAATGAGCAGTTCTTC.

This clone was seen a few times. For the CDR3, the DNA is TGTGCCAGCAGCCCAGGGGTGGCTGAAGCTTTCTTT. Its translation: CASSPGVAEAFF. The chain uses TRBV9 and TRBJ1-1, with D perhaps matching TRBD1 (6 bases). The V end was cut by 4 bases, the J end by 6 bases, with 10 bases between. Germline assignment: CDR1 SGDLS and CDR2 YYNGEE. This CDR3 has 12 residues.

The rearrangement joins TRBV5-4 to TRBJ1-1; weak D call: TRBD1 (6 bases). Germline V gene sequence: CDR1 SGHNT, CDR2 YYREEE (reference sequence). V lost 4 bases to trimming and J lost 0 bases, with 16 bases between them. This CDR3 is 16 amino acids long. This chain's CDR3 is CASSPRGRSMNTEAFF. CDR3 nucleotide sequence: TGTGCCAGCAGCCCCAGGGGCAGAAGCATGAACACTGAAGCTTTCTTT.

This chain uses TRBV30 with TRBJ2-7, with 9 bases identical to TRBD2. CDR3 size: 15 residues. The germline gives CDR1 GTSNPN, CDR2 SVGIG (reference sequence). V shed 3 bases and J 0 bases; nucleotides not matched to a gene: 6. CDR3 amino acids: CAWRPGLARSYEQYF. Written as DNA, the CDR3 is TGTGCCTGGAGGCCGGGACTAGCCCGCTCCTACGAGCAGTACTTC.

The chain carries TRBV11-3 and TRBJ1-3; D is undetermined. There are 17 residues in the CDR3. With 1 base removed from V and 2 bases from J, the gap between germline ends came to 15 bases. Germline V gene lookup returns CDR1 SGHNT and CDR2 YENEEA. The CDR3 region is CASSLGVLAAAGNTIYF. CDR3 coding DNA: TGTGCCAGCAGCTTAGGGGTTTTGGCAGCGGCTGGAAACACCATATATTTT.

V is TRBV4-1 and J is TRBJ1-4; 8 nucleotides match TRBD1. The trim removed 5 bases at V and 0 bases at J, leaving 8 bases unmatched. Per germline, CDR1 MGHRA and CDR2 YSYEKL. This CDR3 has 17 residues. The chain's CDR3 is CASSFRDRQTTNEKLFF. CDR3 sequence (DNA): TGCGCCAGCAGCTTCCGGGACAGGCAAACAACTAATGAAAAACTGTTTTTT.

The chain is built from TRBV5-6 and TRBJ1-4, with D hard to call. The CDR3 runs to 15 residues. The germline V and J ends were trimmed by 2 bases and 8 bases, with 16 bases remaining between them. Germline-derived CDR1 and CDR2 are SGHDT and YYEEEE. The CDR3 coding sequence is TGTGCCAGCAGCTTTATGGCAGGAGGGCTCGAAAAACTGTTTTTT. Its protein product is CASSFMAGGLEKLFF.